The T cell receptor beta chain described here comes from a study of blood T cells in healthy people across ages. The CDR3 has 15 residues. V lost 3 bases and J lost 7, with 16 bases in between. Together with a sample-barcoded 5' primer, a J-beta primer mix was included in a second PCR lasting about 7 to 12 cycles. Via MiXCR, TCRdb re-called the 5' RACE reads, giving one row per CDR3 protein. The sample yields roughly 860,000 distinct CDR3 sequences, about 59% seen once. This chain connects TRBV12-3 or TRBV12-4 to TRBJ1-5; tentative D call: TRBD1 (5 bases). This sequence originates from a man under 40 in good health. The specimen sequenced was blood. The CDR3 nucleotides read TGTGCCAGCAGTTTGACGGGGACCAATAGGCAGCCCCAGCATTTT. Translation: CASSLTGTNRQPQHF.